This TCR beta chain originates from a study of blood T cell repertoires in COVID-19 (dated by TCRdb to about 2020). Regarding the study in general: Samples covering the acute and convalescent phases of COVID-19 were provided by collaborators in the United States, Italy and Spain. The material from the prospective study consisted of cDNA or gDNA derived from T cells, B-cell-depleted T cells, or PBMCs. The dataset comprised deeply sampled blood TCRbeta repertoires from subjects exposed to, actively infected with, or recovered from COVID-19. A freely available public database, intended as a resource for researchers studying the immune response to SARS-CoV-2, is where the repertoires were released. The samples were drawn from two sources: the first 160 participants of the ongoing ImmuneRACE study, and 950 to 1,500 subjects contributed by 6 global collaborators. The sample metadata nearly always contained a de-identified subject ID, COVID-19 status, age in years and sex. Where available, HLA class I and class II types were obtained from metadata supplied by the sample provider rather than from assay-based typing.

Study-wide findings and limitations: How much clinical and demographic metadata was included differed by source and by participant, and the metadata was provided uncurated.

This clone occurred once. Its antigen is unknown. Base-call qualities are not available, and no considerably larger clone is one nucleotide away. The junction carries 10 bases between V and J, which are trimmed by 2 bases and 6 bases respectively. The germline V gene yields KGHSH for CDR1 and LQKENI for CDR2. Spanning cysteine to phenylalanine, the CDR3 consists of 13 amino acids. The read is trimmed to its CDR3 DNA, 39 bases read in frame from base 1. TCRbeta CDR3 regions were amplified from genomic DNA by means of the immunoSEQ Assay, a bias-controlled multiplex PCR. Per the source publication's procedure: The number of nucleated cells in each sample was estimated from the amplification of reference gene primers within the assay. To quantify the absolute abundance of each unique TCRbeta CDR3 rearrangement, sequence reads were collapsed and filtered. For each sample, productive Simpson clonality was calculated as the square root of Simpson's diversity index across productive rearrangements. Entries here come from immuneACCESS through TCRdb and include only in-frame sequences with V and J called. Some clones fail to appear in such tables; in the studies checked, an unresolved V gene covers under half of the shortfall, and the cause of the remainder is unknown. That table gives V, J and clone size, and the DNA gave D and trimming. The sample table records over 600,000 clones; 90% of these occur just once. In total, the top ten clones hold 0.2% to 0.3% of the sample.

Whole blood was collected in K2EDTA tubes by collaborating institutions according to the institutions' own protocols. For TCRbeta analysis, collaborators shipped samples as frozen whole blood, isolated PBMCs, or DNA extracted from either of those sample types. The sequence links TRBV18 to TRBJ1-2, with the D segment identity uncertain. The material sequenced was peripheral blood. This sequence was found in a young woman with acute or convalescent COVID-19. This receptor has the CDR3 CASSPGVWDGYTF. The DNA reads TGTGCCAGCTCACCAGGAGTCTGGGATGGCTACACCTTC.